This T cell receptor (beta chain) emerged from a study of regulatory T cells in long-lasting Graves disease. Assembly of TCR beta libraries relied on iRepertoire HTBI primers together with Arm-PCR of CDR3 regions. TCRdb re-derived calls from the multiplex PCR reads in MiXCR, one entry per CDR3 protein. This sample has approximately 360,000 distinct CDR3 sequences, with approximately 25% found just once. Per germline, CDR1 DFQATT and CDR2 SNEGSKA (reference sequence). The V gene end was trimmed by 0 bases and the J gene end by 2 bases; junction bases not matched to a gene: 5. The CDR3 has 18 amino acids. This clonotype was picked up many times. The antigen is unknown. General study points: Those with persistent disease had in common more public clonotypes (about 3,000) than new patients (approximately 990). Accuracy may have suffered from the small sample size.

Sample time point: persistent/refractory GD, antithyroid drugs over 5 years with positive TRAb. The TCR library was made from RNA extracted from PBMCs. A blood draw put around 9 milliliters of peripheral blood into EDTA tubes. This sequence joins TRBV20-1 and TRBJ2-6; 12 positions match TRBD2. This TCR came from a woman in her 40s with Graves disease. The sequenced sample was peripheral blood mononuclear cells (PBMCs), obtained when the disease was refractory, from a patient treated with antithyroid drugs. DNA for the CDR3: TGCAGTGCTAGAGAGACTAGCGGGAGACATACTGGGGCCAACGTCCTGACTTTC. It yields the protein CSARETSGRHTGANVLTF.